The 2 T cell receptor beta chains listed next were all sequenced from one sample in a study of T cell repertoires in cytomegalovirus infection. Each CDR3 protein is one row after TCRdb ran MiXCR on the reads. The profile shows 68,000 or so distinct CDR3 sequences, 20% to 25% of them singletons. Antigen specificity for these receptors is unknown. Sequenced material: PBMCs, sequenced either directly or after in vitro stimulation (not recorded which). Receptors originate from a human donor in good health (CMV status not recorded). Some clones in this sample may be carry-over from other donors' samples.

This clonotype has at least ten counts. The chain is built from TRBV12-3 or TRBV12-4 and TRBJ2-3; possible D gene TRBD2, 5 bases. The CDR3 loop spans 14 amino acids. Trimming cost V 5 bases and J 3 bases, with 12 bases left between them. The CDR3, as DNA: TGTGCCAGCAGTCGACCGGGGAGAACAGATACGCAGTATTTT. Its translation is CASSRPGRTDTQYF.

This clonotype was recorded a few times. The rearrangement links TRBV24-1 to TRBJ1-5; maybe TRBD1 (5 bases). The CDR3 covers 12 residues. Trimming removed 5 bases from V and 8 bases from J, with 9 bases in between. Germline assignment: CDR1 KGHDR and CDR2 SFDVKD. This CDR3 is CATSGPGEPQHF. The DNA of the CDR3 is TGTGCCACCAGTGGGCCGGGGGAGCCCCAGCATTTT.